The sequence of this T cell receptor beta chain was determined in a study of cytomegalovirus exposure and HLA in healthy donors. This clone showed up just once. Its antigen is still unknown. The study ran its PCR with 60 Vbeta and 13 Jbeta primers. The assay was immunoSEQ multiplex PCR, and TCRdb's table has in-frame clones only and misses some. The sample comprises around 170,000 clones, roughly 80% of which are singletons, and about 1.5% rests with the top ten. The V and J ends lost 5 bases and 1 base, in that order; junction bases with no gene match: 5. CDR1 is MDHEN, CDR2 SYDVKM, per germline. This CDR3 comprises 16 residues. Findings of the study overall: Earlier findings revealed that most TCR beta V segments proved productive either about 87% or about 30% of the time. In a later analysis, the majority of CMV-associated beta chains seemingly showed HLA restriction.

The rearrangement links TRBV28 to TRBJ1-5; 10 bases are shared with TRBD1. This TCR came from a man in his forties in good health and CMV-seronegative. The sequencing input was PBMCs. CDR3 sequence (DNA): TGTGCCAGCAGTACACTGACAGGGGGCAGCAATCAGCCCCAGCATTTT. Translating it yields CASSTLTGGSNQPQHF.